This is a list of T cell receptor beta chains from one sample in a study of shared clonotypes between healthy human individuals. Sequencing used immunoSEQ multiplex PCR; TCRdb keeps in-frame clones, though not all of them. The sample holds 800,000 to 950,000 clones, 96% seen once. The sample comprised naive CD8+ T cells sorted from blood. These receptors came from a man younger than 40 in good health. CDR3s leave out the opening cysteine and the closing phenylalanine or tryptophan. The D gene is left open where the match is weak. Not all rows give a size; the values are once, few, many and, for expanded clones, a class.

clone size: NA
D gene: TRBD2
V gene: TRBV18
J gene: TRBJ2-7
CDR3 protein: ASSPPSGSYEQY

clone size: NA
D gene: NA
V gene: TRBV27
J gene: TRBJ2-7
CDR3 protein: ASSLFDRTYEQY

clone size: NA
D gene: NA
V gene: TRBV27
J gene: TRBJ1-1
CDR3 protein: ASSYDMNTEAF

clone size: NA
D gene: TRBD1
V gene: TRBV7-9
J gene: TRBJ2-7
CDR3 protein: ASSHRGVPYEQY

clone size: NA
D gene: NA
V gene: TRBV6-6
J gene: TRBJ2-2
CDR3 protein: ASSYKLEGAGELF

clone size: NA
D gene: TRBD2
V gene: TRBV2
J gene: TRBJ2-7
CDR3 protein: ASSFATSGSHEQY

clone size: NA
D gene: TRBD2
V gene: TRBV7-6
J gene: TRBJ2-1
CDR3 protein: ASSLGQLAGYNEQF

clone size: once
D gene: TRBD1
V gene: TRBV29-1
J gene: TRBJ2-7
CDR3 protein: SVEVQGVEQY

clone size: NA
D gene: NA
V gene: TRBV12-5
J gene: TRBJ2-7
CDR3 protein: ASGVRQARCPYEQY

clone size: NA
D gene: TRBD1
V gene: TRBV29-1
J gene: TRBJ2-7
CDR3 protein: SVEGGQGDYEQY

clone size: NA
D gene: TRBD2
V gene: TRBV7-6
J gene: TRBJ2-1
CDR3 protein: ASSSRLAGEADEQF

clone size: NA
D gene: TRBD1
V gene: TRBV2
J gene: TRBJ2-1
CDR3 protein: ASSLTGDQPYNEQF

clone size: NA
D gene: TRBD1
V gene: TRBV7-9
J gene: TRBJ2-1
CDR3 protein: ASSDDRARYNEQF

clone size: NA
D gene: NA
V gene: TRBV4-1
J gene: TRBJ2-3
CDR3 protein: ASSQRIFDLSSTDTQY

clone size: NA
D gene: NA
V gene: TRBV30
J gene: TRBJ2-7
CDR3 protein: AWSLSGGEQY

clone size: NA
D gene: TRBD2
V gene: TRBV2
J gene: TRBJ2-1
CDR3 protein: ASSPLAGDNEQF

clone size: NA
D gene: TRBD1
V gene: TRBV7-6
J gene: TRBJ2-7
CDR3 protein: ASSEETGGVYEQY

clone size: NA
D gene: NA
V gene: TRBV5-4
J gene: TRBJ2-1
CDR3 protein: ASSPDVSFGNNEQF

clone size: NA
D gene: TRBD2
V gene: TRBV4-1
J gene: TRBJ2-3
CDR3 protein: ASSLIAGGPSTDTQY

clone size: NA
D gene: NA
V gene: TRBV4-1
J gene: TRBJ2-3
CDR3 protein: ASSHFPRTDTQY

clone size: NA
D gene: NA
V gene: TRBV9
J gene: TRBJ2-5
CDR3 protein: ASSPTGWERGRETQY

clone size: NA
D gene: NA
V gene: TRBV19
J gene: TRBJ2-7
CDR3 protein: ASKVGYEQY

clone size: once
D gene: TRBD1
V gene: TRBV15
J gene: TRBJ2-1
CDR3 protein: ATSRARTGLDNEQF

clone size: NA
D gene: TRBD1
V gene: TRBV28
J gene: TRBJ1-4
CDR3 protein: ASSLPRSLGQGDEKLF

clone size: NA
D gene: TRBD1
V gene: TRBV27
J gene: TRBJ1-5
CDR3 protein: ASSPGQGVYQPQH

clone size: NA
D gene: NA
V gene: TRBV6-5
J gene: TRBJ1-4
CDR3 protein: ASSNMKGYEKLF

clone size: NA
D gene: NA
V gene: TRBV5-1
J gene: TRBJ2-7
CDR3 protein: ASSLRGYEQY

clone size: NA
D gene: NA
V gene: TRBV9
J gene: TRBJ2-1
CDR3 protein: ASSMGSEGGYNEQF

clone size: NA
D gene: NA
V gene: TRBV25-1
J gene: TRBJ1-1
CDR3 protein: ASSDRWNTEAF